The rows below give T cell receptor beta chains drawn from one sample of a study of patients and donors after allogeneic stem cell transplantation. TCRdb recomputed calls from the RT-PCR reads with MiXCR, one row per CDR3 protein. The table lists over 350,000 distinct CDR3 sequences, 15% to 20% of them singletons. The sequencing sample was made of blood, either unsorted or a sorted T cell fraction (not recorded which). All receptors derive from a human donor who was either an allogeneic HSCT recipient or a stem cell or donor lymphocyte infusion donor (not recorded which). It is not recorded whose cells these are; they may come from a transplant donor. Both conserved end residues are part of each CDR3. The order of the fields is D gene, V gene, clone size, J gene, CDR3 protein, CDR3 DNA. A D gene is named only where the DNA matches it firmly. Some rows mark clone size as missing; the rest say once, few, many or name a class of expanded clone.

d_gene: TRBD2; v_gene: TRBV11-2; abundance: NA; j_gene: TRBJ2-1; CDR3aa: CASSLRGLAVRYEQFF; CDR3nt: TGTGCCAGCAGCTTAAGGGGACTAGCAGTTAGGTATGAGCAGTTCTTC
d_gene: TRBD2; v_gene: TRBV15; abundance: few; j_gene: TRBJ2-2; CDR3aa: CATSRDRLASGRTGELFF; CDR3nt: TGTGCCACCAGCAGAGATCGTTTGGCTAGCGGGAGAACCGGGGAGCTGTTTTTT
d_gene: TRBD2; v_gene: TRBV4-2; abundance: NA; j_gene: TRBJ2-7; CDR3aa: CASSQVASGRYEQYF; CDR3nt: TGTGCCAGCAGCCAAGTGGCTAGCGGGAGGTACGAGCAGTACTTC
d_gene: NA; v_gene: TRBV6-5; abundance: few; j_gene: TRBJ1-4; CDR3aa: CASSYSSGWPSEKLFF; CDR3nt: TGTGCCAGCAGTTACTCCTCAGGATGGCCGTCTGAAAAACTGTTTTTT
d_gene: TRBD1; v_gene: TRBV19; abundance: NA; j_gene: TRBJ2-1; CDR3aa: CASSIGTGYSYNEQFF; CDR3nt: TGTGCCAGTAGTATAGGGACAGGGTACTCCTACAATGAGCAGTTCTTC
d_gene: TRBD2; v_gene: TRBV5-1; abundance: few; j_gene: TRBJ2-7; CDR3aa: CASSSLAGVGEQYF; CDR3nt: TGCGCCAGCAGCTCACTAGCGGGAGTGGGCGAGCAGTACTTC
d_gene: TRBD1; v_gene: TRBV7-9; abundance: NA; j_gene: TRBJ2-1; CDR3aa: CASSLLRDRGYNEQFF; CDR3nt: TGTGCCAGCAGCTTATTGCGGGACAGGGGCTACAATGAGCAGTTCTTC
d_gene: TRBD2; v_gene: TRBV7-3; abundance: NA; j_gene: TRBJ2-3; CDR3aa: CASSSVSGGPSTDTQYF; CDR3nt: TGTGCCAGCAGTTCTGTTAGCGGGGGGCCTAGCACAGATACGCAGTATTTT
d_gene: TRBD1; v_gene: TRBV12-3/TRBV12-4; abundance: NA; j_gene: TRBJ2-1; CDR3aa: CASSLSPTGSSSYNEQFF; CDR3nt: TGTGCCAGCAGTTTGTCTCCGACAGGGTCGAGCTCCTACAATGAGCAGTTCTTC
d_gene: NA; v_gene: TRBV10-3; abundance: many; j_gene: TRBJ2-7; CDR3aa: CAISERDWVRYEQYF; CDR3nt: TGTGCCATCAGTGAGAGAGACTGGGTTAGGTACGAGCAGTACTTC
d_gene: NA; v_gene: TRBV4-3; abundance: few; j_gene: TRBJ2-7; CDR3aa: CASSLTRTAYYEQYF; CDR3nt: TGCGCCAGCAGCCTTACCCGGACAGCTTACTACGAGCAGTACTTC
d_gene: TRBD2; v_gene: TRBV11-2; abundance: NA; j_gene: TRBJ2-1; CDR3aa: CASSPSGGNEQFF; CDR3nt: TGTGCCAGCAGCCCTAGCGGAGGCAATGAGCAGTTCTTC
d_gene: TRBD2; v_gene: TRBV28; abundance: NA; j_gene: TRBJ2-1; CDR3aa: CASGPGGITYNEQFF; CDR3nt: TGTGCCAGCGGCCCCGGGGGGATAACCTACAATGAGCAGTTCTTC
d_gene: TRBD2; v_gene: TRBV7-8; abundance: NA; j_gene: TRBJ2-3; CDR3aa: CASSPPLAGVPDTQYF; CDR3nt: TGTGCCAGCAGCCCCCCACTAGCGGGAGTACCAGATACGCAGTATTTT
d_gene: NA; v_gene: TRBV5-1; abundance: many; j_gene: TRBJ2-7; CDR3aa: CASSSSGRHEQYF; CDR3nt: TGCGCCAGCAGCTCTTCAGGGCGCCACGAGCAGTACTTC
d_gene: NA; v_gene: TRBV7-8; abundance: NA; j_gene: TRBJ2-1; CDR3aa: CASSLRAGRYEQFF; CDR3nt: TGTGCCAGCAGCTTAAGGGCGGGACGGTATGAGCAGTTCTTC
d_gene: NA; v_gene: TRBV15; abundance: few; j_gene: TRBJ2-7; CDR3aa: CATSRTRPGPISYEQYF; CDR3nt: TGTGCCACCAGCAGGACACGACCGGGACCTATCTCCTACGAGCAGTACTTC
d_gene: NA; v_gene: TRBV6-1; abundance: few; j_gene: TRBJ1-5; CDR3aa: CASRTWQSLGNQPQHF; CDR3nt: TGTGCCAGCAGGACCTGGCAGTCCCTAGGGAATCAGCCCCAGCATTTT
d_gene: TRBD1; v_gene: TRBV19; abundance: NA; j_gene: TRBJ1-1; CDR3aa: CASRTNRGTGDTEAFF; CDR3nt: TGTGCCAGTAGGACAAACCGGGGGACAGGGGACACTGAAGCTTTCTTT
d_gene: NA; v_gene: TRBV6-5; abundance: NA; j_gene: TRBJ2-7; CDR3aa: CASSYSTVKAYEQYF; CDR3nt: TGTGCCAGCAGTTACTCGACAGTCAAAGCCTACGAGCAGTACTTC
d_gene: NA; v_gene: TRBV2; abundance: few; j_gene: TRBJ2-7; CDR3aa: CASSGEGAHSYEQYF; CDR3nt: TGTGCCAGCAGTGGAGAGGGAGCCCACTCCTACGAGCAGTACTTC
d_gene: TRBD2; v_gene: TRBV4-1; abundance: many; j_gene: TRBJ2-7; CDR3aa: CASSQTTSGSVYEQYF; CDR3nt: TGCGCCAGCAGCCAAACCACTAGCGGGAGTGTCTACGAGCAGTACTTC
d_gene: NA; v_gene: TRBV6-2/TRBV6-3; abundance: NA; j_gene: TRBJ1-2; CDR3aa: CASSYGLYGYTF; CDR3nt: TGTGCCAGCAGTTACGGGCTTTATGGCTACACCTTC
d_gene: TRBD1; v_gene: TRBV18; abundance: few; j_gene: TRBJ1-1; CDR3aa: CASSPDRGSRNTEAFF; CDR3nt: TGTGCCAGCTCACCTGACAGGGGCAGCCGGAACACTGAAGCTTTCTTT
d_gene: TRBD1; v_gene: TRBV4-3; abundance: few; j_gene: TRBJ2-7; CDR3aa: CASSQNRGSYEQYF; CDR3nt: TGCGCCAGCAGCCAGAACAGGGGTAGTTACGAGCAGTACTTC
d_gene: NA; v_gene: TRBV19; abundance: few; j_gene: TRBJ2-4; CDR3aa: CASSRGAKNIQYF; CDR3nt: TGTGCCAGTAGCAGGGGAGCCAAAAACATTCAGTACTTC
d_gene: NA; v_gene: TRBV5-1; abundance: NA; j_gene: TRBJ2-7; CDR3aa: CASSGGPTYEQYF; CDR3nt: TGCGCCAGCAGCGGGGGACCGACCTACGAGCAGTACTTC
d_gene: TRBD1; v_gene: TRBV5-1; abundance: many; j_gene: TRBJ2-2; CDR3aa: CASSSRTGRNTGELFF; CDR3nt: TGCGCCAGCAGCTCACGGACAGGCCGGAACACCGGGGAGCTGTTTTTT
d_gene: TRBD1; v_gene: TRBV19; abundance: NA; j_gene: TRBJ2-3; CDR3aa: CASSWDRGADTQYF; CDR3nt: TGTGCCAGTAGTTGGGACAGGGGAGCAGATACGCAGTATTTT
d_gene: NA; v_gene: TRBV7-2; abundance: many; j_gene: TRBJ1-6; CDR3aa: CASSLRVNSPLHF; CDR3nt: TGTGCCAGCAGCTTAAGGGTGAATTCACCCCTCCACTTT
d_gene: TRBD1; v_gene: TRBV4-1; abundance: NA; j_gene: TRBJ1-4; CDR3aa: CASRGQGAEFEKLFF; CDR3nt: TGCGCCAGCAGAGGACAGGGGGCTGAATTTGAAAAACTGTTTTTT
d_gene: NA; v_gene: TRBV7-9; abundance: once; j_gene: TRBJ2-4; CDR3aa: CASRDIRDPRNIQYF; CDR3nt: TGTGCCAGCAGGGATATCCGGGATCCCAGAAACATTCAGTACTTC
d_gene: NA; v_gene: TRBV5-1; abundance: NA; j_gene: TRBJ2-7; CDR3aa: CASSLNAKSYEQYF; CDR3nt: TGCGCCAGCAGCTTGAACGCTAAGTCCTACGAGCAGTACTTC
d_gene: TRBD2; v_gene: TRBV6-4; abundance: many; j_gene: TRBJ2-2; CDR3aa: CASSDCGREGRRTGELFF; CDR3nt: TGTGCCAGCAGTGACTGTGGGCGGGAGGGCCGGCGAACCGGGGAGCTGTTTTTT
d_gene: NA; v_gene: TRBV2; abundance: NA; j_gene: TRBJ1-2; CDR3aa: CASRLSPATPGYTF; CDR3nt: TGTGCCAGCAGACTGTCACCAGCCACCCCTGGCTACACCTTC
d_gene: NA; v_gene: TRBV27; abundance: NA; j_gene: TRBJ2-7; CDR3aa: CASSLGSGDHPYEQYF; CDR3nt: TGTGCCAGCAGTTTAGGATCAGGGGACCACCCCTACGAGCAGTACTTC
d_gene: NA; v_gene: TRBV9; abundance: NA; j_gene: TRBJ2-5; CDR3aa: CASSAQMGGVETQYF; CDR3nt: TGTGCCAGCAGCGCTCAGATGGGGGGAGTTGAGACCCAGTACTTC
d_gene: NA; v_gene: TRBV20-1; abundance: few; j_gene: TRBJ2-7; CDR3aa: CSAPGYEQYF; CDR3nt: TGCAGTGCTCCAGGGTACGAGCAGTACTTC